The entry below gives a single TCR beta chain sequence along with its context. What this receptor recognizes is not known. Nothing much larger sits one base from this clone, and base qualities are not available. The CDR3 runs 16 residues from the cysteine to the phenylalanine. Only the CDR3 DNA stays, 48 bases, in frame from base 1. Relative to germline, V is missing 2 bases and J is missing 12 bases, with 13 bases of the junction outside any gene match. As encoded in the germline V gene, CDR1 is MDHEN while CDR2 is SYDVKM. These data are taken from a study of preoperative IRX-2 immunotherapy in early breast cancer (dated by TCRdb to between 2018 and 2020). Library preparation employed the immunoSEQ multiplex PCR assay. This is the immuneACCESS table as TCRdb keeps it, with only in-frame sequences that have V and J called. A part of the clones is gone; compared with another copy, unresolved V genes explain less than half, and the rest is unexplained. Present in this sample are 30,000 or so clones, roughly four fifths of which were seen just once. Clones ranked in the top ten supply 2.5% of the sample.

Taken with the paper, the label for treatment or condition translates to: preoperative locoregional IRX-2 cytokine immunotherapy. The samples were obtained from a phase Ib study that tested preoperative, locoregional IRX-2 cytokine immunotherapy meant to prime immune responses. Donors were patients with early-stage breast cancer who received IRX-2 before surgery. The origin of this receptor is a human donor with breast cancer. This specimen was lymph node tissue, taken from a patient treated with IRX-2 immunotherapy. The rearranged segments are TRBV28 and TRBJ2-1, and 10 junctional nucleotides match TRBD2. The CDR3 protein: CASSLEREGWIWWQFF. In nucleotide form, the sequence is TGTGCCAGCAGTTTAGAGCGGGAGGGCTGGATTTGGTGGCAGTTCTTC.